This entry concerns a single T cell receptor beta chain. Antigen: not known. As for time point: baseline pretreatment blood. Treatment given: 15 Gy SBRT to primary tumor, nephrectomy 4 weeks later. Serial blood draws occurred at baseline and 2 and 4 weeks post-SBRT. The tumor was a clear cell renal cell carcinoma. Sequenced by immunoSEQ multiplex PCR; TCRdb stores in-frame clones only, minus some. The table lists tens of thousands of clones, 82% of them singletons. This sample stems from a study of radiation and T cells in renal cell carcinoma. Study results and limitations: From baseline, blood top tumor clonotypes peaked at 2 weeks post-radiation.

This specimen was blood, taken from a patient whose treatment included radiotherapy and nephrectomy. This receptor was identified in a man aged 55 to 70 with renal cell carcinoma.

Here the CDR3 reads CASSYPPLAGGYEQYF. CDR3 coding DNA: TGTGCCAGCAGTTACCCTCCACTAGCGGGAGGGTACGAGCAGTACTTC. The chain combines TRBV28 with TRBJ2-7; 13 bases are shared with TRBD2. The CDR3 is 16 amino acids. J lost 4 bases, V lost 4 bases, and 7 bases had no gene match. Looked up from germline, CDR1 is MDHEN and CDR2 is SYDVKM. The variable domain in full, completed from reference TRBV28 and TRBJ2-7, reads DVKVTQSSRYLVKRTGEKVFLECVQDMDHENMFWYRQDPGLGLRLIYFSYDVKMKEKGDIPEGYSVSREKKERFSLILESASTNQTSMYLCASSYPPLAGGYEQYFGPGTRLTVT.